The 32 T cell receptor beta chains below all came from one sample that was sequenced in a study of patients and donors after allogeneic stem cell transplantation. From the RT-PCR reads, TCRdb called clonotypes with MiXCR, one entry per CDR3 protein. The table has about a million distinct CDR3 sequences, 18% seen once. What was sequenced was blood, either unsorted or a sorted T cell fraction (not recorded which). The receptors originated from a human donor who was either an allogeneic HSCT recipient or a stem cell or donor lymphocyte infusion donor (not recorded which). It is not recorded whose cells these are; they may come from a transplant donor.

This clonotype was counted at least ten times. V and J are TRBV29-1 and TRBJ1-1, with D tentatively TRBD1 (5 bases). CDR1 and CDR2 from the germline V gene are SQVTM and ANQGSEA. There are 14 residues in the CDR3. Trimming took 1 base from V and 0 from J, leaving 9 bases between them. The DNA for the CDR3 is TGCAGCGTTGAAGGAAGACAGATGAACACTGAAGCTTTCTTT. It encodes CSVEGRQMNTEAFF.

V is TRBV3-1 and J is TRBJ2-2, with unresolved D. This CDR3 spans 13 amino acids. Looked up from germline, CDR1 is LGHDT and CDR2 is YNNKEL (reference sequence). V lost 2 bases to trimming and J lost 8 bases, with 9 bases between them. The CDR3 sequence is CASSQTAPGELFF. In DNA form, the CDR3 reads TGTGCCAGCAGCCAAACTGCGCCGGGGGAGCTGTTTTTT.

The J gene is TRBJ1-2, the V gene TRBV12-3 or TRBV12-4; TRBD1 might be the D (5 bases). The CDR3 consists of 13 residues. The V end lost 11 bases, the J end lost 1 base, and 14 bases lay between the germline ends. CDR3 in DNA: TGTGCCGGGGGTAGGAACGGTAACTATGGCTACACCTTC. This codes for CAGGRNGNYGYTF.

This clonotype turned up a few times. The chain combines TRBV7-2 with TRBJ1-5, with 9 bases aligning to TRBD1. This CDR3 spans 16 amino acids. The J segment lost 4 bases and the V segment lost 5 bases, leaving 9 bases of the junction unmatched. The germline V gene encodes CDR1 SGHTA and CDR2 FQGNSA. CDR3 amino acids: CASSRPEGQGNQPQHF. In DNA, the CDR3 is TGTGCCAGCAGCCGTCCAGAGGGACAGGGAAATCAGCCCCAGCATTTT. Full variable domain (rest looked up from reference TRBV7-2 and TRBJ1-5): GAGVSQSPSNKVTEKGKDVELRCDPISGHTALYWYRQSLGQGLEFLIYFQGNSAPDKSGLPSDRFSAERTGGSVSTLTIQRTQQEDSAVYLCASSRPEGQGNQPQHFGDGTRLSIL.

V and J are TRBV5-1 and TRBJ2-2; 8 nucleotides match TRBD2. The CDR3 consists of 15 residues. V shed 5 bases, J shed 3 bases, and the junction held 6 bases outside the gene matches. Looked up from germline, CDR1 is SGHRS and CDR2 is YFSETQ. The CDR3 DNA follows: TGCGCCAGCAGACTGCGGGGGGCCGACACCGGGGAGCTGTTTTTT. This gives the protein CASRLRGADTGELFF.

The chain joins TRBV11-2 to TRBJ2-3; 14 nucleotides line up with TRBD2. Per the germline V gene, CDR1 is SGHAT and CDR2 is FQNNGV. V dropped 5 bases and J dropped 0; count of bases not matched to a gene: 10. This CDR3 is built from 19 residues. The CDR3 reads CASSVRRTSGGTSTDTQYF. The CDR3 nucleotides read TGTGCCAGCAGCGTAAGAAGGACTAGCGGGGGGACTAGCACAGATACGCAGTATTTT.

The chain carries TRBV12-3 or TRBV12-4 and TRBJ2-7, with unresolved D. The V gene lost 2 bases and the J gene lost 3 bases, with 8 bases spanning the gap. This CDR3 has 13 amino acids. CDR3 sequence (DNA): TGTGCCAGCAGTTTATATCCGGTCTACGAGCAGTACTTC. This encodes CASSLYPVYEQYF.

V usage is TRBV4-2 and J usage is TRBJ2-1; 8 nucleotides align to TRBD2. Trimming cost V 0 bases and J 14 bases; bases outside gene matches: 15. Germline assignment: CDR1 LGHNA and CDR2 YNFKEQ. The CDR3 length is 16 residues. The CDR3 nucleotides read TGTGCCAGCAGCCAAGATCGCTCGGGGGGGGCCGCTTTAAAGTTCTTC. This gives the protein CASSQDRSGGAALKFF.

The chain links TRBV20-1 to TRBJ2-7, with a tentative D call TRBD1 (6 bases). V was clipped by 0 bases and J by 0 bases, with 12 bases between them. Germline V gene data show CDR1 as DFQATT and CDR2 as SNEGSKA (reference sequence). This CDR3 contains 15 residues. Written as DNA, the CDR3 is TGCAGTGCTAGAGAAACAGGGCGAACCTCCTACGAGCAGTACTTC. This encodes CSARETGRTSYEQYF.

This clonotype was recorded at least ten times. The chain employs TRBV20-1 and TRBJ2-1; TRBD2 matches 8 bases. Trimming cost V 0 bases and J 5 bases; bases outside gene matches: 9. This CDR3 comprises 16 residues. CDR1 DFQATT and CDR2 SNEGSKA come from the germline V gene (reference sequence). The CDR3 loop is CSARDGGTRANNEQFF. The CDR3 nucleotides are TGCAGTGCTAGAGATGGGGGGACTAGAGCGAACAATGAGCAGTTCTTC.

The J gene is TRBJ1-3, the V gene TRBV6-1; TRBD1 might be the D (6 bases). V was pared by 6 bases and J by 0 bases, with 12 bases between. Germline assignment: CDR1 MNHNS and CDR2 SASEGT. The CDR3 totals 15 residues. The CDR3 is CASRSDRNSGNTIYF. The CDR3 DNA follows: TGTGCCAGCAGATCCGACAGGAACTCTGGAAACACCATATATTTT.

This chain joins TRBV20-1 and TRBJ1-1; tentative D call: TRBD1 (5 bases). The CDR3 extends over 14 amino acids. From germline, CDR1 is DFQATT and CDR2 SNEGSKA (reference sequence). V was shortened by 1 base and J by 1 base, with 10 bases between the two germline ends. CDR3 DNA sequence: TGCAGTGCTAGAGGCCCCGGGACGAACACTGAAGCTTTCTTT. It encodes CSARGPGTNTEAFF.

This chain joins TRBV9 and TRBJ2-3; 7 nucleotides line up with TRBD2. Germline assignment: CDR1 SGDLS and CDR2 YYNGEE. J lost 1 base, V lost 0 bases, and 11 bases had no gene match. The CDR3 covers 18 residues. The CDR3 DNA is TGTGCCAGCAGCGTAGTTGAGGGAGGGCCTGGGGGCACAGATACGCAGTATTTT. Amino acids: CASSVVEGGPGGTDTQYF.

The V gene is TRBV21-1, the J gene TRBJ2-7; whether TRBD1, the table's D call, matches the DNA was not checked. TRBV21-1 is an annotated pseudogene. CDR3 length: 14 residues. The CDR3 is CASCPRDRRYEQYF. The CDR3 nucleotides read TGTGCCAGCTGTCCTAGGGATAGAAGATACGAGCAGTACTTC.

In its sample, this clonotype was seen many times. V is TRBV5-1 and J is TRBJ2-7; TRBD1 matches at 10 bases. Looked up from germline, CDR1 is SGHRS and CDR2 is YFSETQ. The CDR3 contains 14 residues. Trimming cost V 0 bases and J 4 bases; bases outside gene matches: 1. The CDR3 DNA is TGCGCCAGCAGCTTGGAGGGACAGGGGTACGAGCAGTACTTC. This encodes CASSLEGQGYEQYF.

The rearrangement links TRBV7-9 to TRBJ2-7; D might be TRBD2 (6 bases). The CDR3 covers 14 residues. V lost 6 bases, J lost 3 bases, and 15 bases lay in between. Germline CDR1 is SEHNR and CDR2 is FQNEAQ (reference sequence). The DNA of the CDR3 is TGTGCCAGCAGTTGGGGGGAGACGGACTACGAGCAGTACTTC. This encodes CASSWGETDYEQYF. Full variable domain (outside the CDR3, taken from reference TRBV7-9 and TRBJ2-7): DTGVSQNPRHKITKRGQNVTFRCDPISEHNRLYWYRQTLGQGPEFLTYFQNEAQLEKSRLLSDRFSAERPKGSFSTLEIQRTEQGDSAMYLCASSWGETDYEQYFGPGTRLTVT.

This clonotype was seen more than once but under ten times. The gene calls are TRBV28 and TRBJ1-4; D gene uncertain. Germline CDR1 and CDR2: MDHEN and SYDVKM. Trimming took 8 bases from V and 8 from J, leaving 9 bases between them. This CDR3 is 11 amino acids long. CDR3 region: CASGKWEKLFF. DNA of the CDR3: TGTGCCAGCGGGAAATGGGAAAAACTGTTTTTT.

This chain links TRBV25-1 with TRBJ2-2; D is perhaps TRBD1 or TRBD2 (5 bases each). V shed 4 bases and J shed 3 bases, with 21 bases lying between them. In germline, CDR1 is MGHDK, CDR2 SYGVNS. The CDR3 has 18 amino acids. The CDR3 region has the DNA TGTGCCAGCAGTGGGGCTGCAGCATTGGGACGAGACACCGGGGAGCTGTTTTTT. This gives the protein CASSGAAALGRDTGELFF.

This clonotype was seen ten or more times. The CDR3 DNA reads TGTGCCAGCAGCTTCGGGACTAGGGCCGGGGAGCTGTTTTTT. It specifies CASSFGTRAGELFF. This chain uses TRBV7-2 with TRBJ2-2, with 8 bases fitting TRBD2. The germline CDR1 and CDR2 sequences are SGHTA and FQGNSA. V was clipped by 3 bases and J by 6 bases; unmatched bases: 3. The CDR3 loop spans 14 amino acids.

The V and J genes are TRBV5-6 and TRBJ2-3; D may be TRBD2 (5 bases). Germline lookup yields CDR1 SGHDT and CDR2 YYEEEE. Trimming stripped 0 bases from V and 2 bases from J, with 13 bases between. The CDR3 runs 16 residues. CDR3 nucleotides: TGTGCCAGCAGCTTGGACTCGCTAGCAGTCACAGATACGCAGTATTTT. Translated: CASSLDSLAVTDTQYF.

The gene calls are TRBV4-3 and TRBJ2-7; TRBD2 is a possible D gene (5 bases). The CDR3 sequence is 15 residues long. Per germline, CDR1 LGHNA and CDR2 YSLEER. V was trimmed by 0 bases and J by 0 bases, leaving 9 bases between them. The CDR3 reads CASSQERGSSYEQYF. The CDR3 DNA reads TGCGCCAGCAGCCAAGAAAGAGGGAGCTCCTACGAGCAGTACTTC.

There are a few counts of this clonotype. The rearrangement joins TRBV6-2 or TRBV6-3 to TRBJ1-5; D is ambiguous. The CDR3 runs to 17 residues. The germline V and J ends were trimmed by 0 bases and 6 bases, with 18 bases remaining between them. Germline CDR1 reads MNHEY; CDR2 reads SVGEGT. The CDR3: CASSYSALLGVGQPQHF. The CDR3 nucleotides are TGTGCCAGCAGTTACTCGGCTCTCCTCGGGGTTGGTCAGCCCCAGCATTTT.

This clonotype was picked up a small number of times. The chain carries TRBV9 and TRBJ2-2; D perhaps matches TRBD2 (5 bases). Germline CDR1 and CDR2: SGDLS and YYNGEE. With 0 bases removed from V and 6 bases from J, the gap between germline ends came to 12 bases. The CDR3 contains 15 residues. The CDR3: CASSVGRGHAGELFF. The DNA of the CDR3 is TGTGCCAGCAGCGTAGGCCGGGGTCACGCCGGGGAGCTGTTTTTT.

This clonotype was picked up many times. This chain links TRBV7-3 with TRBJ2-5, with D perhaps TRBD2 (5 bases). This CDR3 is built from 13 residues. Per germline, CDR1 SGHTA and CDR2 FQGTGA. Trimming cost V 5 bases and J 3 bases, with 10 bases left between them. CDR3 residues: CASSPPGKETQYF. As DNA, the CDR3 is TGTGCCAGCAGCCCGCCGGGGAAAGAGACCCAGTACTTC.

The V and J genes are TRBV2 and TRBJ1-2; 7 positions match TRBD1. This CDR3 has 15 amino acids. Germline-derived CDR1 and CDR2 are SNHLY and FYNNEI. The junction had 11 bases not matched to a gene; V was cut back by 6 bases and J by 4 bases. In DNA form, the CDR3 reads TGTGCCAGCAGACCCTTGAGGCAGGGGGTCTATGGCTACACCTTC. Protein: CASRPLRQGVYGYTF.

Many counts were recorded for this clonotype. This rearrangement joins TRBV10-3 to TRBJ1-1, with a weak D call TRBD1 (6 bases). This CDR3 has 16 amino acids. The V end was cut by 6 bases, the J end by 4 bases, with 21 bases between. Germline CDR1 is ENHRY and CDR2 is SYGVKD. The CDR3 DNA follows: TGTGCCATCAGCGCCGGACAGATAAATCCCCCCACTGAAGCTTTCTTT. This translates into CAISAGQINPPTEAFF.

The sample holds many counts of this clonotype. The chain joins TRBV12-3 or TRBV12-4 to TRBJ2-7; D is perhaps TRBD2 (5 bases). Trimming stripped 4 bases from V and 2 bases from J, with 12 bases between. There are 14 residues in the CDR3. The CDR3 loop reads CASSSRGRPYEQYF. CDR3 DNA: TGTGCCAGCAGTTCCAGAGGGCGACCCTACGAGCAGTACTTC.

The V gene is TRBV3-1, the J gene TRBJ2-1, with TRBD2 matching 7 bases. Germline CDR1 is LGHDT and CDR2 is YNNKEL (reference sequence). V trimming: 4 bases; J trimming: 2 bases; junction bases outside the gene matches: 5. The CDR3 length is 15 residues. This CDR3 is CASSRSGGPYNEQFF. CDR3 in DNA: TGTGCCAGCAGCCGGTCGGGAGGCCCCTACAATGAGCAGTTCTTC.

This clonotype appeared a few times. Here the CDR3 reads CARSFGQGANTGELFF. In DNA, the CDR3 is TGTGCCAGAAGCTTCGGACAGGGGGCGAACACCGGGGAGCTGTTTTTT. The chain carries TRBV5-3 and TRBJ2-2, with 10 bases matching TRBD1. TRBV5-3 is sorted into the ORF group, with uncertain function. The CDR3 consists of 16 residues. V shed 2 bases, J shed 0 bases, and the junction held 1 base outside the gene matches.

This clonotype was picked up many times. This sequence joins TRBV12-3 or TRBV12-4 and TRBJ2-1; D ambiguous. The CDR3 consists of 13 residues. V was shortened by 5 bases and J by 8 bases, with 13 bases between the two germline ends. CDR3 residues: CASSLKKRDEQFF. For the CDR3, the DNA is TGTGCCAGCAGTCTCAAAAAGCGTGATGAGCAGTTCTTC.

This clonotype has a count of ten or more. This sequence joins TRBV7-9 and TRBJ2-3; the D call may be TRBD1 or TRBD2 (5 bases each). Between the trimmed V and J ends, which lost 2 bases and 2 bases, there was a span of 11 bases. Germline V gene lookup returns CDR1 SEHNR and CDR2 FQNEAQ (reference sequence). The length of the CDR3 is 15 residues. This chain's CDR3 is CASSLFRDHTDTQYF. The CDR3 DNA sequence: TGTGCCAGCAGCTTATTTCGGGACCACACAGATACGCAGTATTTT.

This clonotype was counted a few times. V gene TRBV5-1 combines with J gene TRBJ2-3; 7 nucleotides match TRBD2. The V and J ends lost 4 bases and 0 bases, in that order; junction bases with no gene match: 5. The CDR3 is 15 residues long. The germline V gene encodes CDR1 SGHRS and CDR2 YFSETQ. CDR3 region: CASSHQAGSTDTQYF. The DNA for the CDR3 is TGCGCCAGCAGCCACCAAGCGGGGAGCACAGATACGCAGTATTTT.